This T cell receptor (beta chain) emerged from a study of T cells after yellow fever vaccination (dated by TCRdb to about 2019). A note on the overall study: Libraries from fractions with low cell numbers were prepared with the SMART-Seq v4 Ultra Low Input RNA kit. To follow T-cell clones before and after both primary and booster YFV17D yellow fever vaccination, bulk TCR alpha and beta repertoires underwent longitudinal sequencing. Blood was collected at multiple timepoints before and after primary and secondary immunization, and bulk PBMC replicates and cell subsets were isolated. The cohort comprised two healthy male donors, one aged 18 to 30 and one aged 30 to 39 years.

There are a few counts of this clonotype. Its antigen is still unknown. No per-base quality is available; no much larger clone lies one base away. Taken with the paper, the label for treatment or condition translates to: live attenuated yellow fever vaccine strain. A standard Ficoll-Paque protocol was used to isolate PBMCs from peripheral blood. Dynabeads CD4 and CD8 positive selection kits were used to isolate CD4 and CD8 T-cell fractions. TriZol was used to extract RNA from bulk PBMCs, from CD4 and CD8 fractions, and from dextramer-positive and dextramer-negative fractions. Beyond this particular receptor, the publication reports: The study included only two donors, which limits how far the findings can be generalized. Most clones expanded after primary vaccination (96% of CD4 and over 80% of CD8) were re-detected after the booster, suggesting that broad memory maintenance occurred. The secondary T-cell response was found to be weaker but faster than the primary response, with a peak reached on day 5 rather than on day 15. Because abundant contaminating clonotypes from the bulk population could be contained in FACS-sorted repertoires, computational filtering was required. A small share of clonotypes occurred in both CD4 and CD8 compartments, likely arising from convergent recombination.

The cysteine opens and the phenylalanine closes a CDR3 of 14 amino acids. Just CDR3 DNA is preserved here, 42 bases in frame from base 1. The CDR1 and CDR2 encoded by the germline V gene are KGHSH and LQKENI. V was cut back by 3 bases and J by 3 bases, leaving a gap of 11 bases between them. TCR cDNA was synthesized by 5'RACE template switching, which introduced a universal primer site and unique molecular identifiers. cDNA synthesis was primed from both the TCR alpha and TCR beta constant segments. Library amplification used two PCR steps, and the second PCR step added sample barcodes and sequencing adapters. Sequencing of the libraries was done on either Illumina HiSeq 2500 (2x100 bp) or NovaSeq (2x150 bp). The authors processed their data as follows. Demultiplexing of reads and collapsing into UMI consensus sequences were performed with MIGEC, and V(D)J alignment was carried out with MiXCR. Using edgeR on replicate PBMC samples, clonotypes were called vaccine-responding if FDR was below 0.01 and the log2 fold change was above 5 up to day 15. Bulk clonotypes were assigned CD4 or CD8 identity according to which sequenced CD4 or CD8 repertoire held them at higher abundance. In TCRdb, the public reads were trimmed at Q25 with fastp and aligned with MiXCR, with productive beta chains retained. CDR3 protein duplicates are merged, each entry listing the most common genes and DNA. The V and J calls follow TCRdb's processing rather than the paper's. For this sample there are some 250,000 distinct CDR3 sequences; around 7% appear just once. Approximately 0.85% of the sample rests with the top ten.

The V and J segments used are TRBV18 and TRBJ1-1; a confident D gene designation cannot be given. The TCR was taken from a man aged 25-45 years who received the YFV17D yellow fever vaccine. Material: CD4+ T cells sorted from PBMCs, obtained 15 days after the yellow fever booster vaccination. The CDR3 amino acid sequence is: CASSPANGDTEAFF. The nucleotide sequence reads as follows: TGTGCCAGCTCACCGGCCAACGGGGACACTGAAGCTTTCTTT.